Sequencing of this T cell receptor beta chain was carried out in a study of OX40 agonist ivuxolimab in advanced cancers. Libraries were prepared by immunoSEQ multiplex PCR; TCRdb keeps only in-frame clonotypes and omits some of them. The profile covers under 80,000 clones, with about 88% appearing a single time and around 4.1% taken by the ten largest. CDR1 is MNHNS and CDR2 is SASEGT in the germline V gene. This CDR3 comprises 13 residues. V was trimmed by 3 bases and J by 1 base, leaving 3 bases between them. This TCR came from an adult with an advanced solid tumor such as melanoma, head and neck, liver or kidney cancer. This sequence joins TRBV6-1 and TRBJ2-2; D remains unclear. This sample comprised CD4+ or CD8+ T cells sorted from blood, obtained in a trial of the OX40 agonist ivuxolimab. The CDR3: CASSEKNTGELFF. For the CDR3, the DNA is TGTGCCAGCAGTGAGAAGAACACCGGGGAGCTGTTTTTT.